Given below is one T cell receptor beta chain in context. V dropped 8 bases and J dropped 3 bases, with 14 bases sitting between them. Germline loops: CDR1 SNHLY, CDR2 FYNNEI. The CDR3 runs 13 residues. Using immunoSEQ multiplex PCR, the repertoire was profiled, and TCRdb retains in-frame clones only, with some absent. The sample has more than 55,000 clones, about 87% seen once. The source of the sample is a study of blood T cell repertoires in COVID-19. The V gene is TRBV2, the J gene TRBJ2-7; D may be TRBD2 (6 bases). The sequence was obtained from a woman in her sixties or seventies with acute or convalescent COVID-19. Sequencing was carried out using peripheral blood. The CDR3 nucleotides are TGTGCCAGCGCCCTGGGGGGTGGCTACGAGCAGTACTTC. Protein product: CASALGGGYEQYF.